Listed below are T cell receptor beta chains from one sample, sequenced in a study of T-cell memory formation after mild COVID-19. One entry per CDR3 protein results from TCRdb running MiXCR on the 5' RACE reads. The repertoire holds 450,000 to 650,000 distinct CDR3 sequences, about 22% seen once, with 7% to 9% in the top ten. The sample comprised PBMCs or a T cell subset sorted from them (not recorded which). Every receptor here comes from an adult woman who had mild COVID-19 (a few samples of this study predate the infection). Cell type and time point are not known. Both conserved end residues are part of each CDR3. The D gene is left open where the match is weak. Only part of the rows carry a size: once, few, many, or a class if the clone is expanded.

J | D | V | size | DNA | CDR3
TRBJ1-6 | . | TRBV7-3 | many | TGTGCCAGCAGCATGGGGGGGAATTCACCCCTCCACTTT | CASSMGGNSPLHF
TRBJ1-2 | . | TRBV6-1 | . | TGTGCCAGCAGTGAAGTCGGGGGCTATGGCTACACCTTC | CASSEVGGYGYTF
TRBJ1-1 | . | TRBV7-2 | few | TGTGCCAGCAGCCCTCCGGGAACGCGCGGTGAAGCTTTCTTT | CASSPPGTRGEAFF
TRBJ2-2 | . | TRBV7-8 | . | TGTGCCAGCAGCTTAGCGGTTTTGGCGAACACCGGGGAGCTGTTTTTT | CASSLAVLANTGELFF
TRBJ2-7 | . | TRBV7-3 | few | TGTGCCAGCAGCTTATTCCCAGCTAGCTCCTACGAGCAGTACTTC | CASSLFPASSYEQYF
TRBJ2-1 | . | TRBV7-6 | many | TGTGCCAGCAGCTCCACTAGGAGCTCCTACAATGAGCAGTTCTTC | CASSSTRSSYNEQFF
TRBJ2-2 | . | TRBV12-3/TRBV12-4 | many | TGTGCCAGCAGCCCCCCCGGGGAGCTGTTTTTT | CASSPPGELFF
TRBJ2-3 | . | TRBV12-3/TRBV12-4 | . | TGTGCCAGCAGTTTAGAGGGCACCCTCACAGATACGCAGTATTTT | CASSLEGTLTDTQYF
TRBJ2-1 | . | TRBV5-5 | few | TGTGCCAGCAGCTTGGGGGCCTTGGTCTCGGGTTTGGATGAGCAGTTCTTC | CASSLGALVSGLDEQFF
TRBJ2-1 | . | TRBV2 | . | TGTGCCAGCAGAGGGGGGCTGAGCTCCTACAATGAGCAGTTCTTC | CASRGGLSSYNEQFF
TRBJ1-1 | . | TRBV12-3/TRBV12-4 | . | TGTGCCAGCTCCAAAGGGTCCGGACGAGGGTCTGAAGCTTTCTTT | CASSKGSGRGSEAFF
TRBJ2-1 | TRBD2 | TRBV18 | few | TGTGCCAGCTCAGCGACTAGCGGGAGATTGAATGAGCAGTTCTTC | CASSATSGRLNEQFF
TRBJ2-2 | . | TRBV12-3/TRBV12-4 | few | TGTGCCAGCAGTTGGAACAGGGATTCGCGAATCGGGGAGCTGTTTTTT | CASSWNRDSRIGELFF
TRBJ2-7 | . | TRBV3-1 | few | TGTGCCAGCAGCCAATCGGCGTCCTCGGGCGAGCAGTACTTC | CASSQSASSGEQYF
TRBJ2-1 | TRBD2 | TRBV6-2/TRBV6-3 | . | TGTGCCAGCAGGGGAGGGAAAGAATCAAACAATGAGCAGTTCTTC | CASRGGKESNNEQFF
TRBJ1-3 | . | TRBV11-2 | few | TGTGCCAGCAGGCAGTCCATCTCTGGAAACACCATATATTTT | CASRQSISGNTIYF
TRBJ2-7 | . | TRBV11-1 | few | TGTGCCAGCAGCTTCGGCGAAATCAGCTACGAGCAGTACTTC | CASSFGEISYEQYF
TRBJ2-2 | . | TRBV7-3 | . | TGTGCCAGCAGCATCAGCGGGGGGGAGCTGTTTTTT | CASSISGGELFF
TRBJ2-2 | . | TRBV12-3/TRBV12-4 | . | TGTGCCAGCAGTTTGGCTTACACCGGGGAGCTGTTTTTT | CASSLAYTGELFF
TRBJ2-7 | . | TRBV7-6 | . | TGTGCCAGCGCAGACTCCTACGAGCAGTACTTC | CASADSYEQYF
TRBJ2-3 | . | TRBV24-1 | . | TGTGCCACCAGTGATAGCCTGACGGCAGGCACAGATACGCAGTATTTT | CATSDSLTAGTDTQYF
TRBJ2-7 | . | TRBV3-1 | . | TGTGCCAGCAGCCAAGATTATCTCTCCTACGAGCAGTACTTC | CASSQDYLSYEQYF
TRBJ1-1 | TRBD1 | TRBV11-1 | . | TGTGCCAGCAGCCCGGGACAGGGGCGAAGGGGCACTGAAGCTTTCTTT | CASSPGQGRRGTEAFF
TRBJ2-3 | . | TRBV7-2 | . | TGTGCCAGCAGCCGAAGGGGGCGGGAAGGCACAGATACGCAGTATTTT | CASSRRGREGTDTQYF
TRBJ1-1 | TRBD1 | TRBV3-1 | . | TGTGCCAGCAGCCCACCGACAGGGGTGGCGACTGAAGCTTTCTTT | CASSPPTGVATEAFF
TRBJ2-7 | . | TRBV19 | few | TGTGCCAGGCCCCCCGCGGCGTTCTCCTACGAGCAGTACTTC | CARPPAAFSYEQYF
TRBJ1-2 | . | TRBV5-1 | few | TGCGCCAGCAGCTTGGGACAGGCCTCCTATGGCTACACCTTC | CASSLGQASYGYTF
TRBJ2-3 | TRBD2 | TRBV6-2/TRBV6-3 | few | TGTGCCAGCAGTCGCCCTAGCGGGAGGGCCGCCATGCAGTATTTT | CASSRPSGRAAMQYF
TRBJ1-2 | TRBD1 | TRBV7-3 | few | TGTGCCAGCAGCTTGGGACAGGGTCCCTATGGCTACACCTTC | CASSLGQGPYGYTF
TRBJ2-1 | TRBD2 | TRBV20-1 | . | TGCAGTGCTAGAGATGGAGCGGGGGGACTATACAATGAGCAGTTCTTC | CSARDGAGGLYNEQFF
TRBJ2-1 | TRBD2 | TRBV29-1 | . | TGCAGCGTTGAAGGGGCGGGAGTTCACAATGAGCAGTTCTTC | CSVEGAGVHNEQFF
TRBJ2-6 | . | TRBV15 | . | TGTGCCACCAGCAGAGGCACCCGTTCCTCTGGGGCCAACGTCCTGACTTTC | CATSRGTRSSGANVLTF
TRBJ2-5 | TRBD1 | TRBV6-1 | few | TGTGCCAGCACGCCCGGCAGGGGGTCGAGAGAGACCCAGTACTTC | CASTPGRGSRETQYF
TRBJ2-3 | . | TRBV2 | . | TGTGCCAGCAGTGTGGCCGCCAGTCGTTCTACTAGCACAGATACGCAGTATTTT | CASSVAASRSTSTDTQYF
TRBJ1-1 | TRBD1 | TRBV5-6 | . | TGTGCCAGCACCTTCCGGGACAGGGCCACTGAAGCTTTCTTT | CASTFRDRATEAFF
TRBJ1-2 | . | TRBV19 | . | TGTGCCAGTAGTGCTATAGGGGTTTTCCATGGCTACACCTTC | CASSAIGVFHGYTF
TRBJ2-6 | TRBD1 | TRBV9 | few | TGTGCCAGCAGCGTTTCCTCGGACAGGGGTGCTGGGGCCAACGTCCTGACTTTC | CASSVSSDRGAGANVLTF
TRBJ1-5 | . | TRBV2 | . | TGTGCCAGCACCCGGACCAATCAGCCCCAGCATTTT | CASTRTNQPQHF
TRBJ2-1 | . | TRBV7-2 | few | TGTGCCAGCAGCTCGGCGCTAGCGATTTACAATGAGCAGTTCTTC | CASSSALAIYNEQFF